Sequencing of this T cell receptor (beta chain) was carried out in a study of blood T cell repertoires in COVID-19. The method was immunoSEQ multiplex PCR; TCRdb's version includes in-frame clones alone and lacks a portion of them. Altogether roughly 400,000 clones are present, more than 70% being singletons, with the ten largest covering approximately 1.5%. Participants were placed into cohorts based on the clinical history they reported. A case of COVID-19 had been met by exposed participants within 2 weeks before study entry. Germline CDR1 is MDHEN and CDR2 is SYDVKM. Trimming cost V 4 bases and J 7 bases; bases outside gene matches: 10. The CDR3 runs to 16 residues.

The chain carries TRBV28 and TRBJ2-2; 9 positions match TRBD2. Sample: PBMCs or T cells enriched from blood (not recorded which). The receptor comes from a woman in her late teens or twenties who had been exposed to COVID-19. CDR3 sequence reads: CASSSLGLAGHGELFF. The CDR3 DNA reads TGTGCCAGCAGTTCTTTGGGCCTAGCGGGGCACGGGGAGCTGTTTTTT.